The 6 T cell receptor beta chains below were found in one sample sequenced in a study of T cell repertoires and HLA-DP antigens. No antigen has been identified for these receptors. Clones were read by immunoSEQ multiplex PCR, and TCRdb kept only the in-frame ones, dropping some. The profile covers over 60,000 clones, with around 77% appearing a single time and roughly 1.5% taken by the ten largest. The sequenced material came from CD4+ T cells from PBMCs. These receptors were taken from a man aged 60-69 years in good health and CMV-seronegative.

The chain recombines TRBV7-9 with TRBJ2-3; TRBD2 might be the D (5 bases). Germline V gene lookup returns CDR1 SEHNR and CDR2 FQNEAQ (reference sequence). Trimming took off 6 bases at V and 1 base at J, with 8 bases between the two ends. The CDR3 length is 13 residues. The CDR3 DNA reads TGTGCCAGCAGTCCCGGGGGCACAGATACGCAGTATTTT. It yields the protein CASSPGGTDTQYF.

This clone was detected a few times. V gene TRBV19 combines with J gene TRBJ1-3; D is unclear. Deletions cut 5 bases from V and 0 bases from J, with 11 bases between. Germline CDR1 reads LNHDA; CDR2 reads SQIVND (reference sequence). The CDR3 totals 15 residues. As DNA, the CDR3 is TGTGCCAGTAGTCTCTCGGGGTTCTCTGGAAACACCATATATTTT. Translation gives CASSLSGFSGNTIYF.

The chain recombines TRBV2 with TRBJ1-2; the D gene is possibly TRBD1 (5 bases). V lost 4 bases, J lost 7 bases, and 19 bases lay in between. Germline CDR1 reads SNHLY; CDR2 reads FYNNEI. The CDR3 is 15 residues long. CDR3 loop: CASSVLTEGPGGYTF. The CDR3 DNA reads TGTGCCAGCAGTGTGCTGACAGAAGGTCCGGGTGGCTACACCTTC. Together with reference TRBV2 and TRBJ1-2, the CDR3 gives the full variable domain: EPEVTQTPSHQVTQMGQEVILRCVPISNHLYFYWYRQILGQKVEFLVSFYNNEISEKSEIFDDQFSVERPDGSNFTLKIRSTKLEDSAMYFCASSVLTEGPGGYTFGSGTRLTVV.

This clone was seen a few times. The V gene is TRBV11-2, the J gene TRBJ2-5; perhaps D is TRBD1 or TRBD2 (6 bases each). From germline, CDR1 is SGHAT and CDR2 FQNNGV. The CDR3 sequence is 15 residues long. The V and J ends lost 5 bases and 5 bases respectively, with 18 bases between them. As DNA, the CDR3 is TGTGCCAGCAGCGTCACAGGGAGGCCCGAGGAGACCCAGTACTTC. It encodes CASSVTGRPEETQYF.

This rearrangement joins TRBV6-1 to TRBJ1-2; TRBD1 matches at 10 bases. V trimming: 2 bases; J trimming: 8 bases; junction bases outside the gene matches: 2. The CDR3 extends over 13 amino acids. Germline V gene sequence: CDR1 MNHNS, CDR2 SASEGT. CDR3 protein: CASSERDRGGYTF. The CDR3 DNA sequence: TGTGCCAGCAGTGAACGGGACAGGGGCGGCTACACCTTC.

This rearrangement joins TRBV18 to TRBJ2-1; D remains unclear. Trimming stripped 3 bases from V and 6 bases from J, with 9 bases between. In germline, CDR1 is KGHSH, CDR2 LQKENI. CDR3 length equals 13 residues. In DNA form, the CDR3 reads TGTGCCAGCTCACCCATACCGGGCAATGAGCAGTTCTTC. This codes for CASSPIPGNEQFF.